Included here is one T cell receptor (beta chain) sequence, with context. Profiling relied on immunoSEQ multiplex PCR, and the TCRdb table lists in-frame clones only, not all of them. The sample lists 250,000 or so clones, around 81% occurring once. The entry originates in a study of blood T cell repertoires in COVID-19. Study information: T cells, B-cell-depleted T cells, or PBMCs provided the cDNA or gDNA that served as material.

V dropped 0 bases and J dropped 5; count of bases not matched to a gene: 5. Germline CDR1 reads MNHEY; CDR2 reads SVGAGI. The length of the CDR3 is 16 residues. This TCR was recovered from a man in his fifties or sixties who had recovered from COVID-19. The sequenced sample consisted of PBMCs or T cells enriched from blood (not recorded which). V is TRBV6-5 and J is TRBJ2-1, with 9 bases that match TRBD2. CDR3 protein: CASSYSLAGANNEQFF. CDR3 nucleotide sequence: TGTGCCAGCAGTTACTCTTTAGCGGGAGCCAACAATGAGCAGTTCTTC.